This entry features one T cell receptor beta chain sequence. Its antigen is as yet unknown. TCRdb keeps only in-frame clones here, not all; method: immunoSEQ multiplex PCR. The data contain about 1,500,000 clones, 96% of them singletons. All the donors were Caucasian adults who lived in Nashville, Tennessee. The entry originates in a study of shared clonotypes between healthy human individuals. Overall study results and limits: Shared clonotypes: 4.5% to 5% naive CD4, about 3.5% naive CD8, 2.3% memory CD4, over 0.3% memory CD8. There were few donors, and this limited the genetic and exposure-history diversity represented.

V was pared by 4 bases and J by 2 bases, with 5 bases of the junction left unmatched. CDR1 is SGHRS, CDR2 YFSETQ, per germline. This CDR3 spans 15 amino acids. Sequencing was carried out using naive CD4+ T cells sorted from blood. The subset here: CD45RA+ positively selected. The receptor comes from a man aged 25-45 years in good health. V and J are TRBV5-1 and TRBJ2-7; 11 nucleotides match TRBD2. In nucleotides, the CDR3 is TGCGCCAGCAGCCGTCCTAGCGGGGGGACCTACGAGCAGTACTTC. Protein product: CASSRPSGGTYEQYF.